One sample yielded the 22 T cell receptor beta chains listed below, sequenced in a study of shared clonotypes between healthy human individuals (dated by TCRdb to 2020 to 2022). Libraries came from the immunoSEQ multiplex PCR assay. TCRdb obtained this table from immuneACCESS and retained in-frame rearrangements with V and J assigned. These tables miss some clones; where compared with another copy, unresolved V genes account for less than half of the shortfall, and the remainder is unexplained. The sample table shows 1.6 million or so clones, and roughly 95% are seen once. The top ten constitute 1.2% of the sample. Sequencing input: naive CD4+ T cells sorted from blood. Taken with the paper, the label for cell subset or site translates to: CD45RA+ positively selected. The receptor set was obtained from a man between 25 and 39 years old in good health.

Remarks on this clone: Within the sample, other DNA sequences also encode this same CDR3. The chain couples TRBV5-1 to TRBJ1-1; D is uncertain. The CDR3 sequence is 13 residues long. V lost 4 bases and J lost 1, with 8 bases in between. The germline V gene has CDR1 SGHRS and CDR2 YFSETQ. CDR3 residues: CASSLKSNTEAFF. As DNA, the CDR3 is TGCGCCAGCAGCCTGAAGTCGAACACTGAAGCTTTCTTT.

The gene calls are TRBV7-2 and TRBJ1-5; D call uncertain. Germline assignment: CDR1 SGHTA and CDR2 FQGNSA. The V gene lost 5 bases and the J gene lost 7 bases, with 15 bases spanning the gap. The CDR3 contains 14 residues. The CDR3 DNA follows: TGTGCCAGCAGCGCGAGTTCTGCTAAACAGCCCCAGCATTTT. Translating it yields CASSASSAKQPQHF.

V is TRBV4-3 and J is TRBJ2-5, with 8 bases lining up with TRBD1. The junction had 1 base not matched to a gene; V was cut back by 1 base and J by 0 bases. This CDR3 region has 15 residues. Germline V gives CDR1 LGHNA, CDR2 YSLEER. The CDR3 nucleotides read TGCGCCAGCAGCCAAGGACAGGGGTACCAAGAGACCCAGTACTTC. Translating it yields CASSQGQGYQETQYF.

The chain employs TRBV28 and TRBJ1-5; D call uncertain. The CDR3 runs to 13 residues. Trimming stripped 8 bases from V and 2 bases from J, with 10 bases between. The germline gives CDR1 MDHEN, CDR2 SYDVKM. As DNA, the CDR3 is TGTGCCAGCTCCGAAGGGCGCAATCAGCCCCAGCATTTT. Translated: CASSEGRNQPQHF.

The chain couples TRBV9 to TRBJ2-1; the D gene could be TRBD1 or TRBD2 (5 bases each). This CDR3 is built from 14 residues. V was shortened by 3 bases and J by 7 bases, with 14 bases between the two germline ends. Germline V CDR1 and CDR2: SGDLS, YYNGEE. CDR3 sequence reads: CASSADTPGNEQFF. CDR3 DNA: TGTGCCAGCAGCGCGGACACTCCGGGGAATGAGCAGTTCTTC.

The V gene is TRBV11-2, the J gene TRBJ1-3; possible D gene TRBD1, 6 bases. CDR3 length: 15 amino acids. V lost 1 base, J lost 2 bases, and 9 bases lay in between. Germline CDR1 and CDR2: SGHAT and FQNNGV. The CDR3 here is CASSLGAGAGNTIYF. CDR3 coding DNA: TGTGCCAGCAGCTTAGGGGCAGGGGCTGGAAACACCATATATTTT.

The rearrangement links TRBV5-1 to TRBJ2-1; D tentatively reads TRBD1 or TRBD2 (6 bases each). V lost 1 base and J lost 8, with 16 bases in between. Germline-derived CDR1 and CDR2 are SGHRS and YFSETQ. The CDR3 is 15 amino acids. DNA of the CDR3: TGCGCCAGCAGCTTGATCGGGGGCGCGAATGATGAGCAGTTCTTC. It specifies CASSLIGGANDEQFF.

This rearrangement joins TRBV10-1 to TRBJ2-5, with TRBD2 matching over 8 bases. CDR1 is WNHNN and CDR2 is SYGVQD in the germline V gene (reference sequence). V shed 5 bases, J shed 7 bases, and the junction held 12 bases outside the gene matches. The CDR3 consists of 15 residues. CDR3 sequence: CASSPNSGSLGTQYF. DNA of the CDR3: TGCGCCAGCAGTCCCAACAGCGGGAGTTTAGGGACCCAGTACTTC.

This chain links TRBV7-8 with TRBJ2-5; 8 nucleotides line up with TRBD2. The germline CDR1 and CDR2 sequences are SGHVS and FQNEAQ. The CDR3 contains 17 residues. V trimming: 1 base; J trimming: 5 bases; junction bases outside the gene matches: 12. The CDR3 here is CASSLERRGAPTETQYF. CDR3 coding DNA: TGTGCCAGCAGCTTAGAAAGGCGGGGGGCGCCTACGGAGACCCAGTACTTC.

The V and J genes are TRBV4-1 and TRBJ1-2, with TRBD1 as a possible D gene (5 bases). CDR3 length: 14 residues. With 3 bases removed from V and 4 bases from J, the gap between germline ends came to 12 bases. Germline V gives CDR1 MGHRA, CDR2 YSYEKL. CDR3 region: CASSQAGGFYGYTF. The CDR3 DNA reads TGCGCCAGCAGCCAGGCGGGGGGGTTCTATGGCTACACCTTC.

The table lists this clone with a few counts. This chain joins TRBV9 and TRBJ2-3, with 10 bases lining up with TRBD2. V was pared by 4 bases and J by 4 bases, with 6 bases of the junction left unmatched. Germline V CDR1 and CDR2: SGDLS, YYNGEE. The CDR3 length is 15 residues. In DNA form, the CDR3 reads TGTGCCAGCAGCCGCAGCGGGAGGGCCCCAGATACGCAGTATTTT. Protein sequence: CASSRSGRAPDTQYF.

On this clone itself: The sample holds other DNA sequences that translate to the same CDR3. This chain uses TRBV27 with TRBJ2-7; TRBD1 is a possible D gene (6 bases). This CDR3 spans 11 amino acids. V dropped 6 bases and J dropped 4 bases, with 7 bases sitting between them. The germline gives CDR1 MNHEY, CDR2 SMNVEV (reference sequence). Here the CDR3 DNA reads TGTGCCAGCAGACAGGGATACGAGCAGTACTTC. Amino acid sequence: CASRQGYEQYF.

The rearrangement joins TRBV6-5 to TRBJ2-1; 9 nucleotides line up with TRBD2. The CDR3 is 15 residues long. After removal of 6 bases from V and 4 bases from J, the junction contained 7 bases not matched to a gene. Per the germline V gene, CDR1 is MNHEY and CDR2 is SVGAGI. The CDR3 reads CASRGSGRKYNEQFF. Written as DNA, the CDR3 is TGTGCCAGCAGGGGCAGCGGGAGGAAATACAATGAGCAGTTCTTC.

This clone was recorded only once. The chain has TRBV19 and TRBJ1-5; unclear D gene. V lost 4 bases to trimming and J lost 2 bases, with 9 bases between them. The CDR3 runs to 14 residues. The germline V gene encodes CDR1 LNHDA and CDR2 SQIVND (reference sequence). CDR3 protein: CASSSTSRNQPQHF. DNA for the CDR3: TGTGCCAGTAGTAGCACCTCTCGCAATCAGCCCCAGCATTTT.

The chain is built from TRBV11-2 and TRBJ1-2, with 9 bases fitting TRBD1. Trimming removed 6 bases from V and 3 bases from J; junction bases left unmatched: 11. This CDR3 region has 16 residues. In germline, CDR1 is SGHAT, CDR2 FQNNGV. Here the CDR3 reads CASRRPGTGRDYGYTF. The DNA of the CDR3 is TGTGCCAGCAGAAGACCCGGGACAGGGAGAGACTATGGCTACACCTTC.

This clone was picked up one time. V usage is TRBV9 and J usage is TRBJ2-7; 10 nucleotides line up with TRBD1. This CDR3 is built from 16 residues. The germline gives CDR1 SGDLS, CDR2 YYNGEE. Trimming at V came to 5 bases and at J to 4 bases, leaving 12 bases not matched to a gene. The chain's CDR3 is CASSLKWGQGIYEQYF. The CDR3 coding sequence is TGTGCCAGCAGTCTTAAGTGGGGACAGGGGATTTACGAGCAGTACTTC.

CDR3 region: CASRIWTSGGELFF. The CDR3 region has the DNA TGCGCCAGCAGAATCTGGACTAGCGGCGGGGAGCTGTTTTTT. V gene TRBV5-1 combines with J gene TRBJ2-2, with 10 bases matching TRBD2. Germline V CDR1 and CDR2: SGHRS, YFSETQ. The CDR3 has 14 amino acids. With 5 bases clipped from V and 7 bases from J, the junction kept 5 bases outside the gene matches.

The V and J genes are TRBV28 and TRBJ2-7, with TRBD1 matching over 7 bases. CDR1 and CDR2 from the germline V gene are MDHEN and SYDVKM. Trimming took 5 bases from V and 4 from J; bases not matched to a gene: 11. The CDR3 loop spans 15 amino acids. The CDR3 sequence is CASSTAGTVRYEQYF. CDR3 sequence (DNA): TGTGCCAGCAGTACGGCCGGGACAGTCCGTTACGAGCAGTACTTC. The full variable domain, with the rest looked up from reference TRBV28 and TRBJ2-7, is DVKVTQSSRYLVKRTGEKVFLECVQDMDHENMFWYRQDPGLGLRLIYFSYDVKMKEKGDIPEGYSVSREKKERFSLILESASTNQTSMYLCASSTAGTVRYEQYFGPGTRLTVT.

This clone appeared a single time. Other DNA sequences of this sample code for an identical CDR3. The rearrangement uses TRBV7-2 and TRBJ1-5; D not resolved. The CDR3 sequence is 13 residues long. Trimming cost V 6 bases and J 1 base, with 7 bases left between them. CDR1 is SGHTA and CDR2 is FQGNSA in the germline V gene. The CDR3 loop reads CASRLDSNQPQHF. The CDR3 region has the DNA TGTGCCAGCAGACTGGACAGCAATCAGCCCCAGCATTTT.

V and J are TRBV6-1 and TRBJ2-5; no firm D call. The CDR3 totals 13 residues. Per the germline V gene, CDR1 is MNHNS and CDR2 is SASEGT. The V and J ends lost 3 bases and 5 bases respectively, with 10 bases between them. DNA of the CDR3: TGTGCCAGCAGTGACACGGGCACGGAGACCCAGTACTTC. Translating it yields CASSDTGTETQYF.

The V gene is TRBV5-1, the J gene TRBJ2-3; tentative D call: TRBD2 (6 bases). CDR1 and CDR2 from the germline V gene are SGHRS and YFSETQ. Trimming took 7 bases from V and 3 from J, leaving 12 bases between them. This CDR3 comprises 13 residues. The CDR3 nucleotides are TGCGCCAGCCGGACTACAATAACAGATACGCAGTATTTT. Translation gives CASRTTITDTQYF.

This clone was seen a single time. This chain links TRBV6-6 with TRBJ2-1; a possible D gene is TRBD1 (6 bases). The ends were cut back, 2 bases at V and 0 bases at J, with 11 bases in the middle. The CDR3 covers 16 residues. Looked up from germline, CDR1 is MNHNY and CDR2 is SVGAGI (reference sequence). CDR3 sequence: CASSYRQGSSYNEQFF. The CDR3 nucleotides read TGTGCCAGCAGTTACAGGCAGGGGAGCTCCTACAATGAGCAGTTCTTC.